The source of this T cell receptor beta chain is a study of blood T cell repertoires in COVID-19. In the study overall: Samples representing acute and convalescent COVID-19 were sourced from the United States, Italy and Spain. PBMCs, B-cell-depleted T cells, or T cells were the source of the cDNA or gDNA that made up the material.

As processed by the authors: Reference gene primers were amplified, and this amplification served to estimate nucleated cell counts. Method: immunoSEQ multiplex PCR; TCRdb's copy keeps in-frame clones and lacks some. Clone size and V and J calls were adopted from that table, with D and trimming inferred from the DNA. The top ten clones hold 10% to 15% of a sample with 200,000 to 250,000 clones, about 85% of them seen once. Germline loops: CDR1 SGHNT, CDR2 YYREEE (reference sequence). The ends lost 4 bases at V and 7 bases at J; junction bases unmatched: 13. This CDR3 has 16 residues. Sequenced sample: peripheral blood. The J gene is TRBJ2-3, the V gene TRBV5-4; 9 bases line up with TRBD1. This TCR was recovered from a woman aged 18-29 years who had recovered from COVID-19. In DNA, the CDR3 is TGTGCCAGCAGCATCTCCGGGACAGGGACTTGGAATACGCAGTATTTT. Protein sequence: CASSISGTGTWNTQYF.